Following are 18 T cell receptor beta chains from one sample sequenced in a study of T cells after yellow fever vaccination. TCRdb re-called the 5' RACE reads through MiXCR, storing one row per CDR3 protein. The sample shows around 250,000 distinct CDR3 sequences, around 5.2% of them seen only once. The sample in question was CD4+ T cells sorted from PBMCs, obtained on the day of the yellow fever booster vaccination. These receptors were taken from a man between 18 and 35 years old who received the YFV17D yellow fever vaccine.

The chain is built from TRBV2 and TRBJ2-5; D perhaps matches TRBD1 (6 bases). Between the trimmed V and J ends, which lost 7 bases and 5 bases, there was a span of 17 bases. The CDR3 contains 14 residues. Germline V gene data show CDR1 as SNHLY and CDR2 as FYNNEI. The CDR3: CASTESRGQETQYF. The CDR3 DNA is TGTGCCAGCACGGAGTCTAGAGGACAGGAGACCCAGTACTTC.

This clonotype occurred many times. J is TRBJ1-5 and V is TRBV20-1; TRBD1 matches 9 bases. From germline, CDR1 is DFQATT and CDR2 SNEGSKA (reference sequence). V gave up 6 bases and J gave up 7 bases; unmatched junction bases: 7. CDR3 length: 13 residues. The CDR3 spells CSAKQGAKQPQHF. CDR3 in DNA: TGCAGTGCAAAACAGGGGGCAAAACAGCCCCAGCATTTT.

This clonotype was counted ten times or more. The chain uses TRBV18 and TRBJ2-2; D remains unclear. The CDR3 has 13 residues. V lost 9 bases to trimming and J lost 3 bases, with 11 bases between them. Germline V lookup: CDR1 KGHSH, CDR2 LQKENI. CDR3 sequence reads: CASSGGDTGELFF. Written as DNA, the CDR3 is TGTGCCAGTTCCGGCGGCGACACCGGGGAGCTGTTTTTT.

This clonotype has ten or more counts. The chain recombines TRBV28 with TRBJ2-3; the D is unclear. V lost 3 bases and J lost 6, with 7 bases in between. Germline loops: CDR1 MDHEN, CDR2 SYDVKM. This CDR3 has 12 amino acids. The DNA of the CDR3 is TGTGCCAGCAGTTTGAGGCCGGATACGCAGTATTTT. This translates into CASSLRPDTQYF.

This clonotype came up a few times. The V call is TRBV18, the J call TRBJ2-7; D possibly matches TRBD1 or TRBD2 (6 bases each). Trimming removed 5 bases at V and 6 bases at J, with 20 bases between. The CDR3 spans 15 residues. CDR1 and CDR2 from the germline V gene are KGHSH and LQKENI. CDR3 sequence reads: CASSTGAGPVGEQYF. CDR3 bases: TGTGCCAGCTCAACGGGGGCCGGACCGGTGGGCGAGCAGTACTTC.

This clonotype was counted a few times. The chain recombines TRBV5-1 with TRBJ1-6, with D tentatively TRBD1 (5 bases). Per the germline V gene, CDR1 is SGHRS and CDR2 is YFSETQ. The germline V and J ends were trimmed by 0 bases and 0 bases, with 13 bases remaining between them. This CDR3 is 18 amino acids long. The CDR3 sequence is CASSLVRGRGSYNSPLHF. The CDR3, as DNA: TGCGCCAGCAGCTTGGTACGGGGACGAGGCTCCTATAATTCACCCCTCCACTTT.

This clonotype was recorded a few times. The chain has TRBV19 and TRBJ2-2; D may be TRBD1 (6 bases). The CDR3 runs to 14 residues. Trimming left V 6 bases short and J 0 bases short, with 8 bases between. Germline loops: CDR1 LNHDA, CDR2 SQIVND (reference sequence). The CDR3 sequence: CASRDSANTGELFF. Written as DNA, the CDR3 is TGTGCCAGTAGGGACAGCGCGAACACCGGGGAGCTGTTTTTT.

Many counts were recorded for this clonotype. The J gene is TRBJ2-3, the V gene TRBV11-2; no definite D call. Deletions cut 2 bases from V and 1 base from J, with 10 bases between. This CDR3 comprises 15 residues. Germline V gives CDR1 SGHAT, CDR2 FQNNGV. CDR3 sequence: CASSLWVLGTDTQYF. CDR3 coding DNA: TGTGCCAGCAGCTTATGGGTTTTAGGCACAGATACGCAGTATTTT.

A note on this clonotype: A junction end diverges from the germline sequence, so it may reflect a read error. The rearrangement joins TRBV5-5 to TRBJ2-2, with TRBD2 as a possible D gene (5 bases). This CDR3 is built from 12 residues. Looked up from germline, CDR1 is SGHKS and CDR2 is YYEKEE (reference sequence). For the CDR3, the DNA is TGTGCCAGCAGCCGAACACCGGGGAGCTGTTCTTTT. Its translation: CASSRTPGSCSF. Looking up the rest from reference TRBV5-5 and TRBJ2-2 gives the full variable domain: DAGVTQSPTHLIKTRGQQVTLRCSPISGHKSVSWYQQVLGQGPQFIFQYYEKEERGRGNFPDRFSARQFPNYSSELNVNALLLGDSALYLCASSRTPGSCSFGEGSRLTVL.

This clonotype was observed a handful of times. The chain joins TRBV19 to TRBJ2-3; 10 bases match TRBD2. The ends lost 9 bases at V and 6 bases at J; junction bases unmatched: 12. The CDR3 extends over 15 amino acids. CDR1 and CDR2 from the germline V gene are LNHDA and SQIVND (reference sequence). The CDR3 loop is CASAAERGGWDTQYF. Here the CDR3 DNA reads TGTGCCAGCGCCGCGGAGCGGGGGGGCTGGGATACGCAGTATTTT.

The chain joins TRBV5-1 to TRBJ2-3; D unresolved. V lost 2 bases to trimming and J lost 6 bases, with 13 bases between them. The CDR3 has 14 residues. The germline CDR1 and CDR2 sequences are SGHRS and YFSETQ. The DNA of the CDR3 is TGCGCCAGCAGCTTTCCCGACGGTGGGGATACGCAGTATTTT. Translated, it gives CASSFPDGGDTQYF.

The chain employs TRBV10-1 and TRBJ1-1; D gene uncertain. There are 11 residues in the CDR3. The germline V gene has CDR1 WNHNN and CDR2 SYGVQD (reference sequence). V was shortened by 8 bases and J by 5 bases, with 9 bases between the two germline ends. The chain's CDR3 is CASVVGTEAFF. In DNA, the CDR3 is TGCGCCAGCGTGGTAGGGACTGAAGCTTTCTTT.

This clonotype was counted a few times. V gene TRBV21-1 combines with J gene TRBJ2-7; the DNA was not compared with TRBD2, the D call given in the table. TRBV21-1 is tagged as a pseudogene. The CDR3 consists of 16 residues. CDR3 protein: CASSKSRAGGSDEQYV. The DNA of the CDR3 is TGTGCCAGCAGCAAATCCCGAGCGGGGGGGTCCGACGAGCAGTACGTC.

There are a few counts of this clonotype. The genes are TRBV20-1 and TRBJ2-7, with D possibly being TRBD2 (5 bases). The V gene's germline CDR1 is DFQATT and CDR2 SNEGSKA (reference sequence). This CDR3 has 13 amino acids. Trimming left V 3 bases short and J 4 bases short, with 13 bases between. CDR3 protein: CSASRASGYEQYF. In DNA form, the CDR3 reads TGCAGTGCTAGTAGGGCGTCGGGGTACGAGCAGTACTTC.

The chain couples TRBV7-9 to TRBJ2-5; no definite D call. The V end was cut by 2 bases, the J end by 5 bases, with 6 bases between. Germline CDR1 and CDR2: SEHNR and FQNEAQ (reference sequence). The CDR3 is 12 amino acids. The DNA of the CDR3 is TGTGCCAGCAGCTTAATCCCGGAGACCCAGTACTTC. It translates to CASSLIPETQYF.

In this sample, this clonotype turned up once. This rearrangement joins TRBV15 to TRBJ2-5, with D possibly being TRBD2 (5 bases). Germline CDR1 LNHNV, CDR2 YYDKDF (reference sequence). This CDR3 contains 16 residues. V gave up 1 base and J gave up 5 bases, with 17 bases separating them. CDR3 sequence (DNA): TGTGCCACCAGCAGAGGAGGGATGGGGTCAGGTGAGACCCAGTACTTC. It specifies CATSRGGMGSGETQYF. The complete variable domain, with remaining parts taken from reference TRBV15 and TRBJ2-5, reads DAMVIQNPRYQVTQFGKPVTLSCSQTLNHNVMYWYQQKSSQAPKLLFHYYDKDFNNEADTPDNFQSRRPNTSFCFLDIRSPGLGDTAMYLCATSRGGMGSGETQYFGPGTRLLVL.

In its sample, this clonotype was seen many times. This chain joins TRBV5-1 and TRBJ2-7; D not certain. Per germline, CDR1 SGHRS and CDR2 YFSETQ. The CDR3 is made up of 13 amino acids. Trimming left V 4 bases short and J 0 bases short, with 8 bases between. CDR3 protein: CASSPGYSYEQYF. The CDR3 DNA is TGCGCCAGCAGCCCAGGATACTCCTACGAGCAGTACTTC.

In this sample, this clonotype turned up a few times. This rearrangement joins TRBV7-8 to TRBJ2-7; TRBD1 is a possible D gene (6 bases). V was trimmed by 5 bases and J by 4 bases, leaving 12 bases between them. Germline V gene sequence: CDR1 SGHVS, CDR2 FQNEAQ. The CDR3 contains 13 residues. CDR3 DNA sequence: TGTGCCAGCAGCCCAACAGGGCTGTACGAGCAGTACGTC. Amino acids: CASSPTGLYEQYV.